This TCR beta chain was documented in a study of T cells in Graves' hyperthyroidism and ophthalmopathy. Study-wide points: Before onset, ophthalmopathy was predicted by the model a median 6.5 months earlier. Most thyroid clonotypes with frequency above 0.001 were detected in blood. From stable hyperthyroidism, ophthalmopathy was separated by a 13 V-J model.

TCR beta CDR3 regions were amplified from RNA transcripts. During a first-round RT-PCR of the TCR CDR3, the HTBI primer set was used. TCRdb independently ran MiXCR on the multiplex PCR reads; one entry per CDR3 protein. The top ten hold about 42% of the sample, which has about 110,000 distinct CDR3 sequences, roughly 15% seen once. This clonotype was counted many times. No antigen is known for it. Germline CDR1 SGDLS, CDR2 YYNGEE. The CDR3 contains 13 residues. V dropped 3 bases and J dropped 1 base, with 7 bases sitting between them. A patient was excluded if there was uncontrolled infection, other autoimmune disease, pregnancy or lactation.

This clonotype originated in a woman aged 45-65 years with Graves' hyperthyroidism. The rearrangement joins TRBV9 to TRBJ2-5; the D gene is possibly TRBD2 (5 bases). Sequenced input: blood. The DNA for the CDR3 is TGTGCCAGCAGCGGCGGGCCCCAAGAGACCCAGTACTTC. It specifies CASSGGPQETQYF. Variable domain in full (rest from reference TRBV9 and TRBJ2-5): DSGVTQTPKHLITATGQRVTLRCSPRSGDLSVYWYQQSLDQGLQFLIQYYNGEERAKGNILERFSAQQFPDLHSELNLSSLELGDSALYFCASSGGPQETQYFGPGTRLLVL.